A selection of T cell receptor beta chains follows, all from one sample in a study of a mutant IDH1 vaccine in newly diagnosed glioma. This table comes from immunoSEQ multiplex PCR, and its TCRdb copy is limited to in-frame clones, with some not included. The sample lists around 50,000 clones, around 80% seen once, with approximately 4% in the top ten. Their antigen targets remain unknown. The sample here was PBMCs, taken from a glioma patient whose treatment included an IDH1 peptide vaccine. These receptors were collected from a young woman with glioma. CDR3s include the opening cysteine and the closing phenylalanine or tryptophan. D genes are given only for firm matches.

>TRBV4-2|.
CASSQAGKGDLTSTDTQYF
>TRBV10-3|.
CAISDSVVSSYEQYF
>TRBV5-6|TRBD2
CASRRTSALSYNEQFF
>TRBV7-9|TRBD1
CASSLVLGTDYEQYF
>TRBV13|TRBD2
CASSLGTSGSNTGELFF
>TRBV6-1|.
CASSEAHVAGYTF
>TRBV4-2|.
CASSQAEGQGPAYEQYF
>TRBV14|.
CASRGWRGTDTQYF
>TRBV5-1|.
CASSLTAGAGNTEAFF
>TRBV4-3|.
CASSQDRVSWSSYNEQFF
>TRBV25-1|.
CASSPAGPNYGYTF
>TRBV25-1|.
CASSDPQGINEKLFF
>TRBV9|TRBD1
CASSTTGAAYEQYF
>TRBV4-2|.
CASSQEAPSDQPQHF
>TRBV6-1|TRBD1
CASTPDRGSSYEQYF
>TRBV19|.
CASSIGSRGAGELFF
>TRBV11-3|.
CASSTREVSSISGNTIYF
>TRBV6-1|.
CASSATSGIGNNEQFF
>TRBV5-6|TRBD1
CASSLAPGQGTTGELFF
>TRBV5-1|.
CASSLFGSSTDTQYF
>TRBV19|.
CASSADGEYGYTF
>TRBV7-3|.
CASSPRASGELFF